This T cell receptor beta chain was obtained from a study of T cells after somatic rescue of genetic block (dated by TCRdb to about 2020). Study-wide context: The study assessed how robust, over the long term, a T-cell system was when the system had developed through somatic rescue of a genetic block in T-cell development.

Trimming costs V 3 bases and J 4 bases, and their ends lie 19 bases apart. The CDR3 starts with the cysteine, ends with the phenylalanine, and has 17 residues. The CDR3 DNA has 51 bases and is translated from base 1. The library was built by means of the immunoSEQ multiplex PCR assay. Imported from immuneACCESS, the table was reduced by TCRdb to in-frame sequences with V and J called. These copies leave out some clones; in studies compared against another copy, an unresolved V gene accounts for under half, and the cause of the remainder is not known. The sample table contains roughly 110,000 clones; only one count was recorded for 75% to 95% of them. Clones ranked in the top ten supply around 1.5% of the sample. On this clone itself: What this receptor recognizes is not known. No much larger clone exists at a distance of one base, and base qualities are not known.

The sequence links TRBV23-1 to TRBJ1-3; the D segment could be TRBD1, given 6 matching bases. TRBV23-1 is identified as an open reading frame with a role that is uncertain. This receptor was obtained from a woman aged 18-35 years. The source material was peripheral blood mononuclear cells (PBMCs). Here is the DNA: TGCGCCAGCAGTCATCCCCTGGACAGTGCGGGAGGAAACACCATATATTTT. This encodes CASSHPLDSAGGNTIYF.